A single sample gave rise to the 15 T cell receptor beta chains below, sequenced in a study of cytomegalovirus exposure and HLA in healthy donors. PCR used 60 Vbeta primers and 13 Jbeta primers. Assay used: immunoSEQ multiplex PCR; TCRdb lists only in-frame clones, some missing. The table shows around 92,000 clones, with more than 65% occurring only once. Sequencing was done on a sample of PBMCs. These receptors were obtained from a human donor in good health.

This chain links TRBV5-4 with TRBJ2-5, with D tentatively TRBD2 (6 bases). Trimming left V 5 bases short and J 2 bases short, with 16 bases between. The CDR3 extends over 15 amino acids. The germline gives CDR1 SGHNT, CDR2 YYREEE (reference sequence). CDR3 bases: TGTGCCAGCAGGCGACGACCGGGAGCACAAGAGACCCAGTACTTC. Protein: CASRRRPGAQETQYF.

The gene calls are TRBV4-1 and TRBJ2-3; TRBD2 matches 12 bases. The CDR3 is 16 amino acids. J lost 3 bases, V lost 1 base, and 2 bases had no gene match. CDR1 is MGHRA, CDR2 YSYEKL, per germline. The CDR3 DNA reads TGCGCCAGCAGCCAAGCGCTAGCGGGGGGGACAGATACGCAGTATTTT. This sequence encodes CASSQALAGGTDTQYF.

Only one count was recorded for this clone. The genes are TRBV5-1 and TRBJ1-1; a possible D gene is TRBD1 (5 bases). The CDR3 loop spans 15 amino acids. Deletions cut 7 bases from V and 0 bases from J, with 16 bases between. CDR1 is SGHRS, CDR2 YFSETQ, per germline. The CDR3 DNA reads TGCGCCAGCGCCGGGGGGGTCCGGATGAACACTGAAGCTTTCTTT. It is translated as CASAGGVRMNTEAFF.

This chain uses TRBV5-4 with TRBJ2-5; D perhaps matches TRBD1 (6 bases). This CDR3 comprises 15 residues. Germline V gene sequence: CDR1 SGHNT, CDR2 YYREEE (reference sequence). V gave up 4 bases and J gave up 2 bases, with 15 bases separating them. CDR3 in amino acids: CASSIYDRRQETQYF. DNA for the CDR3: TGTGCCAGCAGCATATATGACAGGCGACAAGAGACCCAGTACTTC.

The chain uses TRBV5-1 and TRBJ1-4; D gene ambiguous. The CDR3 loop spans 14 amino acids. Germline CDR1 reads SGHRS; CDR2 reads YFSETQ. The ends were cut back, 4 bases at V and 4 bases at J, with 11 bases in the middle. The CDR3 DNA is TGCGCCAGCAGCCCGGGTCGCCTTAATGAAAAACTGTTTTTT. It is translated as CASSPGRLNEKLFF.

As concerns this clone: One junction end disagrees with the germline gene, perhaps due to a read error. This chain links TRBV30 with TRBJ1-2; D is perhaps TRBD1 (5 bases). This CDR3 comprises 13 residues. CDR1 GTSNPN and CDR2 SVGIG come from the germline V gene (reference sequence). Here the CDR3 reads CAWSVVRQSLHLF. Written as DNA, the CDR3 is TGTGCCTGGAGTGTAGTCCGACAGAGCCTACATCTATTC.

The V call is TRBV27, the J call TRBJ2-7; 9 bases align to TRBD1. The germline V gene has CDR1 MNHEY and CDR2 SMNVEV (reference sequence). V lost 6 bases, J lost 4 bases, and 7 bases stayed unmatched. The CDR3 covers 14 residues. This CDR3 reads CASRNRGPPYEQYF. The CDR3 DNA sequence: TGTGCCAGCAGAAACAGGGGGCCCCCTTACGAGCAGTACTTC.

The chain recombines TRBV7-2 with TRBJ1-2; a weak D match, TRBD1 (5 bases). The CDR3 extends over 14 amino acids. Germline CDR1 is SGHTA and CDR2 is FQGNSA. The germline V and J ends were trimmed by 1 base and 6 bases, with 12 bases remaining between them. The CDR3 sequence is CASSLDGGEDGYTF. In nucleotides, the CDR3 is TGTGCCAGCAGCTTAGACGGGGGAGAAGATGGCTACACCTTC.

The V and J genes are TRBV9 and TRBJ1-2, with D possibly matching TRBD1 (6 bases). The V and J ends lost 3 bases and 5 bases respectively, with 14 bases between them. The CDR3 loop spans 14 amino acids. Germline CDR1 SGDLS, CDR2 YYNGEE. DNA for the CDR3: TGTGCCAGCAGCGGCAAGGACAGAGGATATGGCTACACCTTC. This translates into CASSGKDRGYGYTF.

This chain uses TRBV19 with TRBJ1-6, with D uncertain. Germline assignment: CDR1 LNHDA and CDR2 SQIVND (reference sequence). This CDR3 is 20 amino acids long. V lost 3 bases and J lost 0, with 21 bases in between. CDR3 amino acids: CASSMFQAPPQYSYNSPLHF. In DNA form, the CDR3 reads TGTGCCAGTAGTATGTTCCAGGCGCCGCCACAGTACTCCTATAATTCACCCCTCCACTTT. Full variable domain (outside the CDR3, taken from reference TRBV19 and TRBJ1-6): DGGITQSPKYLFRKEGQNVTLSCEQNLNHDAMYWYRQDPGQGLRLIYYSQIVNDFQKGDIAEGYSVSREKKESFPLTVTSAQKNPTAFYLCASSMFQAPPQYSYNSPLHFGNGTRLTVT.

The V call is TRBV5-5, the J call TRBJ1-3, with a weak D call TRBD1 (5 bases). CDR1 is SGHKS, CDR2 YYEKEE, per germline (reference sequence). The length of the CDR3 is 13 residues. Trimming shortened V by 1 base and J by 4 bases, and 6 bases separated the two germline ends. The CDR3 loop reads CASSLPGGNTIYF. The DNA for the CDR3 is TGTGCCAGCAGCTTGCCAGGGGGAAACACCATATATTTT.

The chain carries TRBV4-2 and TRBJ2-2; D is unresolved. V lost 0 bases to trimming and J lost 0 bases, with 11 bases between them. The CDR3 runs 17 residues. CDR1 and CDR2 from the germline V gene are LGHNA and YNFKEQ. The CDR3 nucleotides are TGTGCCAGCAGCCAAGATAGTGGCGGAGCGAACACCGGGGAGCTGTTTTTT. Translated: CASSQDSGGANTGELFF.

This sequence joins TRBV18 and TRBJ2-4; 11 bases line up with TRBD1. The length of the CDR3 is 14 residues. V lost 0 bases, J lost 8 bases, and 0 bases stayed unmatched. Germline V lookup: CDR1 KGHSH, CDR2 LQKENI. DNA of the CDR3: TGTGCCAGCTCACCACCGGGACAGGGGGACATTCAGTACTTC. Translating gives CASSPPGQGDIQYF.

The J gene is TRBJ1-3, the V gene TRBV12-5; unclear D gene. CDR1 and CDR2 from the germline V gene are LGHNT and FRNRAP. V shed 4 bases and J shed 0 bases, with 7 bases lying between them. CDR3 length equals 14 residues. Here the CDR3 reads CASGSGVSGNTIYF. CDR3 in DNA: TGTGCTAGTGGTTCTGGAGTCTCTGGAAACACCATATATTTT.

This chain uses TRBV9 with TRBJ2-7; TRBD2 is a possible D gene (5 bases). In germline, CDR1 is SGDLS, CDR2 YYNGEE. The CDR3 loop spans 14 amino acids. Trimming cost V 0 bases and J 6 bases, with 13 bases left between them. This chain's CDR3 is CASSVVAGFGEQYF. Here the CDR3 DNA reads TGTGCCAGCAGCGTAGTGGCGGGTTTCGGCGAGCAGTACTTC.